These 14 T cell receptor beta chains originate from one sample sequenced in a study of memory CD8 T cells in hepatitis C reinfection. Some clones are missing from TCRdb's copy, which holds only in-frame ones; the method was immunoSEQ multiplex PCR. The sample holds about 50,000 clones; under 90% are singletons and the top ten take about 1%. Noted time point: pre-reinfection, 55 to 20 weeks before reinfection detection. No in vitro expansion preceded TCR sequencing of the sorted cells. The sample comprised naive CD8+ T cells sorted from blood. Receptor source: a man between 18 and 29 years old with hepatitis C virus infection.

The CDR3 DNA follows: TGTGCCAGCAGCTCCAGGGCGGGAGGGATTAACACCGGGGAGCTGTTTTTT. Translating it yields CASSSRAGGINTGELFF. The chain recombines TRBV9 with TRBJ2-2; 9 bases match TRBD2. The CDR3 totals 17 residues. CDR1 is SGDLS, CDR2 YYNGEE, per germline. Losses at the gene ends were 4 bases for V and 2 bases for J; bases not matched to a gene: 9. Supplemented by reference TRBV9 and TRBJ2-2, the full variable domain reads DSGVTQTPKHLITATGQRVTLRCSPRSGDLSVYWYQQSLDQGLQFLIQYYNGEERAKGNILERFSAQQFPDLHSELNLSSLELGDSALYFCASSSRAGGINTGELFFGEGSRLTVL.

This clone showed up just once. The rearrangement joins TRBV7-6 to TRBJ2-5; D remains ambiguous. Looked up from germline, CDR1 is SGHVS and CDR2 is FNYEAQ. V lost 4 bases, J lost 0 bases, and 9 bases lay in between. CDR3 length: 14 amino acids. The CDR3 loop reads CASSSPPHQETQYF. The CDR3 nucleotides read TGTGCCAGCAGCTCCCCCCCTCACCAAGAGACCCAGTACTTC.

This clone was counted a few times. This chain connects TRBV5-4 to TRBJ1-1; D is uncertain. The germline CDR1 and CDR2 sequences are SGHNT and YYREEE (reference sequence). This CDR3 has 13 amino acids. Trimming pared 4 bases from V and 3 bases from J, leaving 10 bases between. The CDR3 protein is CASSLGPYTEAFF. CDR3 DNA sequence: TGTGCCAGCAGCCTTGGGCCGTACACTGAAGCTTTCTTT.

The rearrangement links TRBV11-2 to TRBJ2-3, with D tentatively TRBD2 (5 bases). CDR3 length: 11 residues. The germline V gene has CDR1 SGHAT and CDR2 FQNNGV. V lost 5 bases to trimming and J lost 10 bases, with 10 bases between them. In nucleotides, the CDR3 is TGTGCCAGCAGCCTAGCTGAGGCGCAGTATTTT. Residues: CASSLAEAQYF.

The chain joins TRBV6-5 to TRBJ1-5; possible D gene TRBD1, 5 bases. The V end lost 4 bases, the J end lost 7 bases, and 14 bases lay between the germline ends. The CDR3 extends over 14 amino acids. Per the germline V gene, CDR1 is MNHEY and CDR2 is SVGAGI. In DNA, the CDR3 is TGTGCCAGCAGTTTCTCCGGGGGTGGACAGCCCCAGCATTTT. This gives the protein CASSFSGGGQPQHF.

This clone was seen once. The J gene is TRBJ1-2, the V gene TRBV29-1; the D gene is possibly TRBD1 (6 bases). Germline V gene lookup returns CDR1 SQVTM and CDR2 ANQGSEA. The length of the CDR3 is 12 residues. Trimming cost V 4 bases and J 4 bases, with 10 bases left between them. The CDR3 is CSVATGLYGYTF. The CDR3 nucleotides are TGCAGCGTTGCAACAGGGCTCTATGGCTACACCTTC.

This chain links TRBV19 with TRBJ2-3, with 7 bases matching TRBD1. The CDR3 spans 15 residues. Germline V lookup: CDR1 LNHDA, CDR2 SQIVND (reference sequence). V lost 3 bases and J lost 1; bases outside the gene matches: 4. The CDR3 DNA follows: TGTGCCAGTAGTATCTGGCAGGGGGGCACAGATACGCAGTATTTT. It yields the protein CASSIWQGGTDTQYF.

This chain links TRBV5-6 with TRBJ1-6, with D perhaps TRBD1 (5 bases). Germline CDR1 is SGHDT and CDR2 is YYEEEE. Between the trimmed V and J ends, which lost 3 bases and 7 bases, there was a span of 11 bases. The CDR3 sequence is 14 residues long. The CDR3 DNA is TGTGCCAGCAGCTGGGGGGGGAGGAATTCACCCCTCCACTTT. It specifies CASSWGGRNSPLHF.

In its sample, this clone was seen a few times. The chain uses TRBV7-9 and TRBJ1-1; 7 bases line up with TRBD1. CDR3 length: 12 amino acids. With V trimmed by 5 bases and J by 8 bases, 5 bases remained unmatched. From germline, CDR1 is SEHNR and CDR2 FQNEAQ (reference sequence). The CDR3 nucleotides are TGTGCCAGCAGCGGACAGGCTGAAGAAGCTTTCTTT. The encoded protein is CASSGQAEEAFF.

The chain links TRBV29-1 to TRBJ2-3, with TRBD2 as a possible D gene (6 bases). Germline-derived CDR1 and CDR2 are SQVTM and ANQGSEA. V was clipped by 5 bases and J by 2 bases, with 20 bases between them. CDR3 length: 16 amino acids. The CDR3 region has the DNA TGCAGCGTTTCCGGAGGGGTGCGGCGGCCCACAGATACGCAGTATTTT. Its protein product is CSVSGGVRRPTDTQYF.

The genes are TRBV13 and TRBJ1-1, with D possibly matching TRBD1 (5 bases). V was shortened by 0 bases and J by 4 bases, with 15 bases between the two germline ends. Per germline, CDR1 PRHDT and CDR2 FYEKMQ (reference sequence). CDR3 length equals 16 residues. CDR3 residues: CASSLGAGILGTEAFF. In DNA form, the CDR3 reads TGTGCCAGCAGCTTAGGGGCAGGGATATTAGGCACTGAAGCTTTCTTT.

This clone has just one count. V usage is TRBV2 and J usage is TRBJ2-5; tentative D call: TRBD2 (6 bases). Judging by the DNA end, TRBJ2-7 fits better; the J call may be wrong. There are 15 residues in the CDR3. CDR1 SNHLY and CDR2 FYNNEI come from the germline V gene. The CDR3 nucleotides are TGTGCGGCTCATGACGGAGGGACGGTCGACTACGAGCAGTACTTC. Translation: CAAHDGGTVDYEQYF.

The gene calls are TRBV7-8 and TRBJ2-2; the D is unclear. The germline CDR1 and CDR2 sequences are SGHVS and FQNEAQ. V was pared by 0 bases and J by 8 bases, with 10 bases between. The CDR3 is made up of 14 amino acids. Written as DNA, the CDR3 is TGTGCCAGCAGCTTAGCGGAGATAACGGGGGAGCTGTTTTTT. It translates to CASSLAEITGELFF.

This chain links TRBV4-3 with TRBJ1-2; D possibly corresponds to TRBD1 (5 bases). Germline V gene data show CDR1 as LGHNA and CDR2 as YSLEER. The CDR3 is made up of 14 amino acids. V lost 0 bases and J lost 6, with 11 bases in between. The CDR3: CASSQDPGWDGYTF. The CDR3 bases are TGCGCCAGCAGCCAAGATCCAGGGTGGGATGGCTACACCTTC.